The sequence of this T cell receptor beta chain was determined in a study of shared clonotypes between healthy human individuals. Findings and caveats of the study: Deeper or shallower sequencing was expected to change how clonotypes are shared among donors.

It was at deep level that the assay was run. Generated by immunoSEQ multiplex PCR, the TCRdb table keeps only in-frame clones and is missing some. The repertoire holds 2,500,000 or so clones, with under 95% as singletons. The sample holds one count of this clone. The antigen is undetermined. The CDR3 covers 15 residues. Trimming pared 0 bases from V and 5 bases from J, leaving 11 bases between. Germline CDR1 reads MNHNY; CDR2 reads SVGAGI (reference sequence). The clonotype originates from a man aged 18 to 29 in good health. Some clones in this sample may be carry-over from other donors' samples. This chain uses TRBV6-6 with TRBJ1-5, with no clear D. Specimen: naive CD4+ T cells from PBMCs. This sample's subset: CD45RA+ positively selected. CDR3 residues: CASSYSRTADQPQHF. The DNA of the CDR3 is TGTGCCAGCAGTTACTCGAGGACGGCGGATCAGCCCCAGCATTTT.